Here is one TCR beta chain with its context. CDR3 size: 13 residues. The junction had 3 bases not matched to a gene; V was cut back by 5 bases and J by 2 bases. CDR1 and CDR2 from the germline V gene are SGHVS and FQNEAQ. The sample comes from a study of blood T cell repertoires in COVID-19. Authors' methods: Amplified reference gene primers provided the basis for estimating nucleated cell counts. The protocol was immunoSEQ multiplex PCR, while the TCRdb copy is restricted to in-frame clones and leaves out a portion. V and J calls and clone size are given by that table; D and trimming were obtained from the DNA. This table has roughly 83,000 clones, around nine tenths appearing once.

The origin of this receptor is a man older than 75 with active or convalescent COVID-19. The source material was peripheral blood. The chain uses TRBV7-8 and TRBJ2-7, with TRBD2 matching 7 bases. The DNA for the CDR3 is TGTGCCAGCAGCCGGGGGAGGGCCTACGAGCAGTACGTC. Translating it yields CASSRGRAYEQYV.